What follows are 22 T cell receptor beta chains derived from one specimen sequenced in a study of blood T cell repertoires in COVID-19. Assay used: immunoSEQ multiplex PCR; TCRdb lists only in-frame clones, some missing. The repertoire consists of roughly 330,000 clones, with over 75% occurring once and the leading ten covering around 4%. Sequences were obtained from peripheral blood. The source is a woman in her forties or fifties with active or convalescent COVID-19.

The rearrangement joins TRBV7-2 to TRBJ1-6; 7 nucleotides match TRBD1. After removal of 5 bases from V and 7 bases from J, the junction contained 2 bases not matched to a gene. The CDR3 consists of 13 residues. CDR1 and CDR2 from the germline V gene are SGHTA and FQGNSA. The CDR3 DNA reads TGTGCCAGCAGCCACAGGGGAAATTCACCCCTCCACTTT. Protein: CASSHRGNSPLHF.

The chain is built from TRBV28 and TRBJ1-1; 8 bases align to TRBD1. There are 18 residues in the CDR3. Germline V gene lookup returns CDR1 MDHEN and CDR2 SYDVKM. Trimming at V came to 6 bases and at J to 5 bases, leaving 20 bases not matched to a gene. CDR3 bases: TGTGCCAGCAGCTCGGTACTGGGACAGGCAAGCCGCCTAACTGAAGCTTTCTTT. This codes for CASSSVLGQASRLTEAFF.

J is TRBJ1-1 and V is TRBV11-1, with a weak D call TRBD1 (6 bases). CDR1 SGHAT and CDR2 FQDESV come from the germline V gene (reference sequence). The CDR3 contains 11 residues. V was trimmed by 6 bases and J by 10 bases, leaving 12 bases between them. DNA of the CDR3: TGTGCCAGCAGGCTACAGGGAAGAGCTTTCTTT. It translates to CASRLQGRAFF.

This clone occurred a few times. V is TRBV28 and J is TRBJ1-1; D might be TRBD1 (6 bases). With 5 bases removed from V and 6 bases from J, the gap between germline ends came to 19 bases. CDR1 is MDHEN and CDR2 is SYDVKM in the germline V gene. This CDR3 region has 15 residues. CDR3 DNA sequence: TGTGCCAGCAGTATCTTACAGGGTAACGGCGCTGAAGCTTTCTTT. This sequence encodes CASSILQGNGAEAFF. The entire variable domain, with the rest obtained from reference TRBV28 and TRBJ1-1, is as follows: DVKVTQSSRYLVKRTGEKVFLECVQDMDHENMFWYRQDPGLGLRLIYFSYDVKMKEKGDIPEGYSVSREKKERFSLILESASTNQTSMYLCASSILQGNGAEAFFGQGTRLTVV.

This sequence joins TRBV25-1 and TRBJ2-5, with D perhaps TRBD1 (6 bases). The V gene's germline CDR1 is MGHDK and CDR2 SYGVNS. Trimming removed 2 bases from V and 1 base from J, with 17 bases in between. The CDR3 is made up of 17 amino acids. DNA for the CDR3: TGTGCCAGCAGTGAAGGTTCGGGACACTCATTCCAAGAGACCCAGTACTTC. Translated: CASSEGSGHSFQETQYF.

This sequence joins TRBV6-5 and TRBJ1-2; no clear D. V dropped 5 bases and J dropped 6 bases, with 10 bases sitting between them. The length of the CDR3 is 12 residues. Germline assignment: CDR1 MNHEY and CDR2 SVGAGI. CDR3 sequence (DNA): TGTGCCAGCAGTCCAAGTACGGATGGCTACACCTTC. Encoded protein: CASSPSTDGYTF.

V and J are TRBV27 and TRBJ1-4; TRBD1 aligns across 11 bases. With V trimmed by 6 bases and J by 5 bases, 8 bases remained unmatched. Germline CDR1 is MNHEY and CDR2 is SMNVEV (reference sequence). The CDR3 covers 16 residues. The CDR3 DNA reads TGTGCCAGCAGGCGGGACAGGGGGTTCGCGAATGAAAAACTGTTTTTT. Its protein is CASRRDRGFANEKLFF.

V is TRBV7-9 and J is TRBJ2-6; 7 positions agree with TRBD1. Germline-derived CDR1 and CDR2 are SEHNR and FQNEAQ (reference sequence). The CDR3 totals 17 residues. The trim removed 5 bases at V and 2 bases at J, leaving 9 bases unmatched. The CDR3 coding sequence is TGTGCCAGCAGCCTAGGACAGGCCTTAACTGGGGCCAACGTCCTGACTTTC. It encodes CASSLGQALTGANVLTF. Variable domain in full (rest from reference TRBV7-9 and TRBJ2-6): DTGVSQNPRHKITKRGQNVTFRCDPISEHNRLYWYRQTLGQGPEFLTYFQNEAQLEKSRLLSDRFSAERPKGSFSTLEIQRTEQGDSAMYLCASSLGQALTGANVLTFGAGSRLTVL.

V and J are TRBV11-2 and TRBJ1-3; 8 bases are a match to TRBD1. V was pared by 4 bases and J by 0 bases, with 5 bases of the junction left unmatched. Germline V CDR1 and CDR2: SGHAT, FQNNGV. The CDR3 length is 16 residues. The CDR3 region is CASSSGQGRSGNTIYF. In DNA, the CDR3 is TGTGCCAGCAGCTCCGGACAGGGACGCTCTGGAAACACCATATATTTT.

CDR3: CASSFSGLAFNNEQFF. As DNA, the CDR3 is TGTGCCAGCAGTTTTTCAGGACTAGCCTTTAACAATGAGCAGTTCTTC. The V call is TRBV28, the J call TRBJ2-1, with 8 nucleotides matching TRBD2. Germline assignment: CDR1 MDHEN and CDR2 SYDVKM. CDR3 length: 16 residues. V shed 3 bases, J shed 5 bases, and the junction held 9 bases outside the gene matches. The variable domain in full, completed from reference TRBV28 and TRBJ2-1, reads DVKVTQSSRYLVKRTGEKVFLECVQDMDHENMFWYRQDPGLGLRLIYFSYDVKMKEKGDIPEGYSVSREKKERFSLILESASTNQTSMYLCASSFSGLAFNNEQFFGPGTRLTVL.

The rearrangement uses TRBV6-4 and TRBJ1-5; D gene ambiguous. This CDR3 spans 13 amino acids. V shed 6 bases and J shed 4 bases, with 10 bases lying between them. Germline CDR1 is MRHNA and CDR2 is SNTAGT. This CDR3 reads CASRYHINQPQHF. In nucleotides, the CDR3 is TGTGCCAGCAGATACCACATTAATCAGCCCCAGCATTTT.

V gene TRBV13 combines with J gene TRBJ2-3; D possibly corresponds to TRBD2 (6 bases). The length of the CDR3 is 14 residues. CDR1 is PRHDT, CDR2 FYEKMQ, per germline (reference sequence). The V end was cut by 4 bases, the J end by 6 bases, with 14 bases between. The chain's CDR3 is CASSSGLLGDTQYF. The CDR3 coding sequence is TGTGCCAGCAGCTCGGGACTTCTGGGGGATACGCAGTATTTT. The whole variable domain, remainder taken from reference TRBV13 and TRBJ2-3, is AAGVIQSPRHLIKEKRETATLKCYPIPRHDTVYWYQQGPGQDPQFLISFYEKMQSDKGSIPDRFSAQQFSDYHSELNMSSLELGDSALYFCASSSGLLGDTQYFGPGTRLTVL.

This clone was picked up a small number of times. The rearrangement joins TRBV4-1 to TRBJ1-2; a possible D gene is TRBD1 (5 bases). V shed 2 bases and J shed 3 bases, with 10 bases lying between them. The germline CDR1 and CDR2 sequences are MGHRA and YSYEKL. The CDR3 has 14 amino acids. The CDR3 protein is CASSQPGVDYGYTF. The CDR3, as DNA: TGCGCCAGCAGCCAACCGGGGGTGGACTATGGCTACACCTTC.

V is TRBV29-1 and J is TRBJ1-2, with D unclear. The CDR3 length is 11 residues. The germline V gene encodes CDR1 SQVTM and CDR2 ANQGSEA. Trimming left V 6 bases short and J 4 bases short, with 9 bases between. CDR3 protein: CSVRDSYGYTF. CDR3 DNA sequence: TGCAGCGTAAGAGATTCCTATGGCTACACCTTC.

The chain recombines TRBV19 with TRBJ2-3; 14 bases fit TRBD2. J gave up 3 bases and V 0 bases, and 8 bases lay outside the gene matches. The CDR3 is 19 amino acids. CDR1 is LNHDA and CDR2 is SQIVND in the germline V gene (reference sequence). The CDR3 DNA follows: TGTGCCAGTAGTATAGATTCGCCGGGACTAGCGGGAGCGACAGATACGCAGTATTTT. It is translated as CASSIDSPGLAGATDTQYF.

The chain recombines TRBV9 with TRBJ1-5; 10 bases line up with TRBD1. Germline CDR1 is SGDLS and CDR2 is YYNGEE. The J segment lost 5 bases and the V segment lost 0 bases, leaving 2 bases of the junction unmatched. The CDR3 totals 15 residues. The CDR3 sequence: CASSVAGQGDQPQHF. As DNA, the CDR3 is TGTGCCAGCAGCGTAGCAGGACAGGGGGATCAGCCCCAGCATTTT.

The rearrangement links TRBV18 to TRBJ2-3; tentatively, D is TRBD2 (7 bases). Germline-derived CDR1 and CDR2 are KGHSH and LQKENI. CDR3 length equals 14 residues. Trimming took 3 bases from V and 4 from J, leaving 11 bases between them. CDR3 protein: CASSPGGRADTQYF. CDR3 coding DNA: TGTGCCAGCTCACCCGGGGGGCGAGCAGATACGCAGTATTTT.

This sequence joins TRBV6-5 and TRBJ1-1; 10 nucleotides align to TRBD1. Trimming removed 6 bases from V and 5 bases from J; junction bases left unmatched: 9. Germline loops: CDR1 MNHEY, CDR2 SVGAGI. There are 15 residues in the CDR3. The CDR3 DNA follows: TGTGCCAGCAGCCAAGAGACAGGGGGCTTGACTGAAGCTTTCTTT. Translated, it gives CASSQETGGLTEAFF.

The rearrangement uses TRBV14 and TRBJ2-7; 9 nucleotides match TRBD2. Germline values: CDR1 SGHDN, CDR2 FVKESK. The trim removed 0 bases at V and 0 bases at J, leaving 15 bases unmatched. The length of the CDR3 is 20 residues. The CDR3 reads CASSQEFFRIAGALSYEQYF. CDR3 nucleotide sequence: TGTGCCAGCAGCCAAGAGTTCTTTAGGATAGCGGGAGCTCTCTCCTACGAGCAGTACTTC.

The rearrangement joins TRBV18 to TRBJ2-2, with 8 bases aligning to TRBD1. Germline V lookup: CDR1 KGHSH, CDR2 LQKENI. The V and J ends lost 6 bases and 7 bases, in that order; junction bases with no gene match: 13. The CDR3 runs to 16 residues. CDR3 sequence reads: CASSPNTDRANGELFF. The DNA for the CDR3 is TGTGCCAGCTCCCCTAACACGGACAGGGCGAACGGGGAGCTGTTTTTT. Full variable domain (rest looked up from reference TRBV18 and TRBJ2-2): NAGVMQNPRHLVRRRGQEARLRCSPMKGHSHVYWYRQLPEEGLKFMVYLQKENIIDESGMPKERFSAEFPKEGPSILRIQQVVRGDSAAYFCASSPNTDRANGELFFGEGSRLTVL.

The V gene is TRBV5-4, the J gene TRBJ2-7; D remains unclear. Between the trimmed V and J ends, which lost 0 bases and 2 bases, there was a span of 15 bases. The CDR3 runs to 16 residues. Germline V lookup: CDR1 SGHNT, CDR2 YYREEE (reference sequence). The CDR3 DNA follows: TGTGCCAGCAGCTTGGGGGCTCCACAGTTAGCCTACGAGCAGTACTTC. The encoded protein is CASSLGAPQLAYEQYF.

The V gene is TRBV7-9, the J gene TRBJ1-5; the match to TRBD1 covers 10 bases. The CDR3 length is 14 residues. V shed 4 bases and J 8 bases; nucleotides not matched to a gene: 5. CDR1 SEHNR and CDR2 FQNEAQ come from the germline V gene (reference sequence). CDR3 loop: CASSSDRGREPQHF. The CDR3 DNA reads as TGTGCCAGCAGCTCTGACAGGGGGCGAGAGCCCCAGCATTTT.